A selection of T cell receptor beta chains follows, all from one sample in a study of blood T cell repertoires in COVID-19. Assay used: immunoSEQ multiplex PCR; TCRdb lists only in-frame clones, some missing. Found here are around 76,000 clones, 80% of them singletons; the top ten hold around 13%. The sequenced sample was peripheral blood. These receptors all stem from a man aged 50 to 59 with COVID-19, enrolled during active disease. The CDR3 runs from the conserved cysteine through the conserved F or W.

TRBJ2-3 TRBV5-5 CATTISAGSWGGQYF
TRBJ2-5 TRBV19 CASSIQGAETQYF
TRBJ1-5 TRBV28 CASSPHPGGGNQPQHF
TRBJ2-3 TRBV10-3 CAIQDLAGGTDTQYF
TRBJ1-6 TRBV7-8 CASSLAITYRVSPLHF
TRBJ1-2 TRBV19 CASSIPDRNLGYTF
TRBJ2-5 TRBV29-1 CSVGTDPLETQYF
TRBJ1-2 TRBV6-5 CASSSASRNYGYTF
TRBJ2-3 TRBV2 CASSISGRRTDTQYF
TRBJ2-5 TRBV25-1 CASNQGARETQYF
TRBJ2-2 TRBV28 CASSPRVGAGELFF
TRBJ2-5 TRBV28 CASSQVDTVQETQYF
TRBJ2-3 TRBV29-1 CSGSTSGVITDTQYF
TRBJ1-4 TRBV28 CASSQSRGLGHEKLFF
TRBJ2-6 TRBV15 CATSTSRAGANVLTF
TRBJ1-2 TRBV4-1 CASSVMTGGYGYTF
TRBJ2-5 TRBV27 CASSSNSGRGETQYF
TRBJ1-5 TRBV4-1 CASSERDSGLANQPQHF
TRBJ2-1 TRBV24-1 CATSDFGGGRNEQFF
TRBJ2-7 TRBV10-3 CAISERGTGFYEQYF
TRBJ2-2 TRBV19 CASFGGREQIYRRELFF
TRBJ2-3 TRBV6-4 CASSGEAGGSTDTQYF
TRBJ2-1 TRBV6-6 CASSSRDYNEQFF
TRBJ1-5 TRBV2 CASSEETGELNQPQHF
TRBJ2-5 TRBV9 CASSFAGTGAGETQYF
TRBJ1-6 TRBV18 CASSPLDRQGHSPLHF
TRBJ2-2 TRBV29-1 CSVRDRSINTGELFF
TRBJ2-2 TRBV5-1 CASSLGHQNTGELFF
TRBJ2-1 TRBV28 CASSFTGTGANEQFF
TRBJ1-2 TRBV12-3/TRBV12-4 CASSFQGSGYTF
TRBJ1-1 TRBV30 CAWSDEGAAFF
TRBJ2-5 TRBV7-8 CASSLALLAGIQETQYF
TRBJ1-1 TRBV18 CASSQQGGNTEAFF
TRBJ2-2 TRBV19 CASSIGVPSGELFF